This T cell receptor (beta chain) came from a study of blood T cell repertoires in COVID-19. For the study at large: Donors in the United States, Italy and Spain gave samples during acute or convalescent COVID-19. Sources were T cells, B-cell-depleted T cells, or PBMCs; the material itself was cDNA or gDNA.

In the study's own analysis: Amplification of reference gene primers was used by the study to estimate nucleated cell counts. Repertoires were generated with immunoSEQ multiplex PCR, while TCRdb's copy carries only in-frame clones and drops some. V and J calls and clone size are copied from that table; D and trimming were computed from the DNA. Of hundreds of thousands of clones in the sample, roughly 88% were seen once. V was cut by 0 bases and J by 0 bases, with 12 bases left in between. The germline CDR1 and CDR2 sequences are MGHRA and YSYEKL. The CDR3 contains 17 residues. The TCR sequence derives from a woman younger than 45 with active or convalescent COVID-19. The sequencing input was peripheral blood. The chain joins TRBV4-1 to TRBJ1-5, with D maybe TRBD1 (6 bases). The CDR3 region has the DNA TGCGCCAGCAGCCAAGATATGGGACATCCTAGCAATCAGCCCCAGCATTTT. Its protein is CASSQDMGHPSNQPQHF.